The sequence of this TCR beta chain was determined in a study of blood T cells in healthy people across ages. About the research overall: Template switching caught about one barcoded beta molecule for each two T cells.

Only a few counts were recorded for this clonotype. Primed by a sample-barcoded 5' primer and a J-beta primer mix, a second PCR proceeded for 7 to 11 cycles. Via MiXCR, TCRdb re-called the 5' RACE reads, giving one row per CDR3 protein. The table shows about 670,000 distinct CDR3 sequences, with less than 45% occurring only once. This CDR3 has 13 residues. The V end lost 2 bases, the J end lost 9 bases, and 13 bases lay between the germline ends. The germline CDR1 and CDR2 sequences are SGHNT and YENEEA. The rearrangement uses TRBV11-3 and TRBJ2-5; D may be TRBD2 (6 bases). Sequenced material: blood. The origin of this receptor is a man older than 75 in good health. The CDR3 DNA reads TGTGCCAGCAGCTTAACCGGGAGCCCTTCCCAGTACTTC. It is translated as CASSLTGSPSQYF.